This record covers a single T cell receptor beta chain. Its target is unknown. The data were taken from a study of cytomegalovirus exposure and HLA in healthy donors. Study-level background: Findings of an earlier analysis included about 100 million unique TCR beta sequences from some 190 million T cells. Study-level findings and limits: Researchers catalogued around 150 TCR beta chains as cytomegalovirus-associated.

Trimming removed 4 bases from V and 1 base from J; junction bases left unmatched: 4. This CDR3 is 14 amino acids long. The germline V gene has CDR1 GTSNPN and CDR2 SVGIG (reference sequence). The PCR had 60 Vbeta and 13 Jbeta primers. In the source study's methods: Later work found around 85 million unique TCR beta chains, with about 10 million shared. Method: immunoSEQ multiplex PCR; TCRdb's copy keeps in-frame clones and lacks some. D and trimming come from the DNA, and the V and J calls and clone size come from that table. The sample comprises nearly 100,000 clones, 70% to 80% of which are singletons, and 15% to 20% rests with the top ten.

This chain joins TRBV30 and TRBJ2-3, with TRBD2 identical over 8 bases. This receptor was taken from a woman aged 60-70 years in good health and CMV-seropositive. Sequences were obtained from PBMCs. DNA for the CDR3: TGTGCCTGGAATCAAGCGGGAGGCACAGATACGCAGTATTTT. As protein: CAWNQAGGTDTQYF.